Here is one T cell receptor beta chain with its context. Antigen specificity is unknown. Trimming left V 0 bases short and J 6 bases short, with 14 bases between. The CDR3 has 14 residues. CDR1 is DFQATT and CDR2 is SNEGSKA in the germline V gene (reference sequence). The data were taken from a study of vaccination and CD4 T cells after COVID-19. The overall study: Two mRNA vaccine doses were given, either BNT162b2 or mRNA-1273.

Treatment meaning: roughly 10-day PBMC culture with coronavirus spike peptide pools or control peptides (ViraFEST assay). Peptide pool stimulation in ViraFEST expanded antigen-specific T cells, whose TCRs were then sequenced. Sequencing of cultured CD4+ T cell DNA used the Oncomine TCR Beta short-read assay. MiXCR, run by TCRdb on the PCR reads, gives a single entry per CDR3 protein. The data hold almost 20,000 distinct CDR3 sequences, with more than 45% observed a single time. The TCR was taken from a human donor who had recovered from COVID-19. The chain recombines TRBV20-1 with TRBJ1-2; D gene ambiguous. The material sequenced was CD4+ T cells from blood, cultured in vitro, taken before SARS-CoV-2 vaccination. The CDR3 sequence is CSARDRLTSNGYTF. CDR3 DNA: TGCAGTGCTAGAGATCGGTTGACTTCGAATGGCTACACCTTC.